Listed here are 7 T cell receptor beta chains from one sample, sequenced in a study of blood T cell repertoires in COVID-19. The protocol was immunoSEQ multiplex PCR, while the TCRdb copy is restricted to in-frame clones and leaves out a portion. This sample yields 200,000 to 250,000 clones, of which about 90% are seen a single time; around 0.85% belongs to the top ten. The specimen was PBMCs or T cells enriched from blood (not recorded which). Every receptor here comes from a man aged 50 to 59 who had been exposed to COVID-19.

The chain links TRBV20-1 to TRBJ1-6, with 8 bases lining up with TRBD1. There are 14 residues in the CDR3. The V segment lost 3 bases and the J segment 7 bases; nucleotides outside the gene matches: 5. Germline lookup yields CDR1 DFQATT and CDR2 SNEGSKA (reference sequence). The CDR3 loop is CSASRTGTNSPLHF. CDR3 nucleotides: TGCAGTGCTAGTCGGACAGGGACCAATTCACCCCTCCACTTT.

V usage is TRBV19 and J usage is TRBJ1-5; D not resolved. Looked up from germline, CDR1 is LNHDA and CDR2 is SQIVND (reference sequence). CDR3 length equals 13 residues. Trimming cost V 9 bases and J 0 bases, with 9 bases left between them. CDR3 residues: CASGEDSNQPQHF. The DNA for the CDR3 is TGTGCCAGCGGGGAGGATAGCAATCAGCCCCAGCATTTT.

V and J are TRBV4-1 and TRBJ1-5; 9 bases align to TRBD1. Per germline, CDR1 MGHRA and CDR2 YSYEKL. V dropped 3 bases and J dropped 3; count of bases not matched to a gene: 6. This CDR3 has 16 residues. The CDR3 DNA reads TGCGCCAGCAGCCATGTACAGGGGGCGAACAATCAGCCCCAGCATTTT. It encodes CASSHVQGANNQPQHF.

This clone has only one observation. The chain is built from TRBV5-4 and TRBJ2-2; D is undetermined. Germline V lookup: CDR1 SGHNT, CDR2 YYREEE (reference sequence). The CDR3 has 13 amino acids. Trimming stripped 6 bases from V and 5 bases from J, with 11 bases between. CDR3 sequence (DNA): TGTGCCAGCACGCCCCAGATAACCGGGGAGCTGTTTTTT. Its protein is CASTPQITGELFF.

This clone was found a few times. The chain links TRBV9 to TRBJ1-4, with D maybe TRBD1 (5 bases). Germline V gives CDR1 SGDLS, CDR2 YYNGEE. The V gene lost 2 bases and the J gene lost 4 bases, with 9 bases spanning the gap. The CDR3 has 14 residues. Here the CDR3 DNA reads TGTGCCAGCAGCGTTGACAGCCTTAATGAAAAACTGTTTTTT. It codes for CASSVDSLNEKLFF. Full variable domain (rest looked up from reference TRBV9 and TRBJ1-4): DSGVTQTPKHLITATGQRVTLRCSPRSGDLSVYWYQQSLDQGLQFLIQYYNGEERAKGNILERFSAQQFPDLHSELNLSSLELGDSALYFCASSVDSLNEKLFFGSGTQLSVL.

This sequence joins TRBV23-1 and TRBJ1-4; 7 bases fit TRBD1. TRBV23-1 is known as an ORF, though its function is uncertain. The CDR3 spans 15 residues. J gave up 4 bases and V 0 bases, and 2 bases lay outside the gene matches. CDR3 sequence: CASSQSGQRNEKLFF. In nucleotides, the CDR3 is TGCGCCAGCAGTCAATCGGGACAGCGTAATGAAAAACTGTTTTTT.

CDR3 in amino acids: CASSLDPPQGQGSVGYTF. CDR3 coding DNA: TGTGCCAGCAGCTTAGACCCCCCTCAAGGACAGGGATCGGTAGGCTACACCTTC. The chain recombines TRBV7-9 with TRBJ1-2; 8 bases fit TRBD1. Germline V lookup: CDR1 SEHNR, CDR2 FQNEAQ (reference sequence). The CDR3 covers 18 residues. V dropped 1 base and J dropped 8; count of bases not matched to a gene: 18.